This T cell receptor beta chain was observed in a study of cytomegalovirus exposure and HLA in healthy donors. Study-wide results and limits: About 87% or about 30% of the time was how often most TCR beta V segments were productive, according to an earlier analysis.

Concerning this clone: The target antigen is unknown.

CDR1 and CDR2 from the germline V gene are LNHDA and SQIVND (reference sequence). The ends were cut back, 6 bases at V and 0 bases at J, with 12 bases in the middle. The CDR3 sequence is 15 residues long. Primers included in the PCR were 60 Vbeta and 13 Jbeta primers. Libraries were prepared by immunoSEQ multiplex PCR; TCRdb keeps only in-frame clonotypes and omits some of them. In the table there are some 81,000 clones, 73% of which are singletons. The chain carries TRBV19 and TRBJ2-1; maybe TRBD2 (6 bases). The sample comprised PBMCs. This receptor was taken from a woman between 40 and 50 years old in good health and CMV-seropositive. DNA of the CDR3: TGTGCCAGTAGCCCCTGGGAGGACTCCTACAATGAGCAGTTCTTC. Protein: CASSPWEDSYNEQFF.